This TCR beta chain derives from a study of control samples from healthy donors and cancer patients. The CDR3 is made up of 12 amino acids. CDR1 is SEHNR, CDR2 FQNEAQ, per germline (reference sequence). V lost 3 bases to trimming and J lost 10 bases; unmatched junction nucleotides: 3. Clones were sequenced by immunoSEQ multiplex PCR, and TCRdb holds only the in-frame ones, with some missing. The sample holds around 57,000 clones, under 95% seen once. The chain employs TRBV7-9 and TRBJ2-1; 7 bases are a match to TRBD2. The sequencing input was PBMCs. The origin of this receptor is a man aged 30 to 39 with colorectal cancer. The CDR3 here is CASSLWGGEQFF. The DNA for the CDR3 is TGTGCCAGCAGCTTGTGGGGAGGGGAGCAGTTCTTC.